The 30 T cell receptor beta chains given below trace back to one sample, sequenced in a study of T cells in tuberculosis. After thawing and overnight rest, PBMC were stained with GMM-loaded CD1B tetramer, viability dye and anti-CD3 for sorting. C32 glucose monomycolate from Rhodococcus equi was loaded onto the CD1B tetramers. Sequencing was performed with immunoSEQ multiplex PCR; in TCRdb, only in-frame clones are kept and a portion is missing. The sample contains around 50,000 clones, 70% to 90% of which appear only once. Sequenced input: CD1b-GMM tetramer-negative cells sorted from PBMCs. These receptors were taken from an adult woman with latent tuberculosis.

The CDR3: CAWSVQGYNSPLHF. CDR3 in DNA: TGTGCCTGGAGTGTACAGGGGTATAATTCACCCCTCCACTTT. The V call is TRBV30, the J call TRBJ1-6, with TRBD1 matching 7 bases. This CDR3 region has 14 residues. Trimming took 0 bases from V and 4 from J; bases not matched to a gene: 0. Per the germline V gene, CDR1 is GTSNPN and CDR2 is SVGIG (reference sequence).

Of note for this clone: Germline and junction disagree at one end, which may indicate a read error. The rearrangement uses TRBV7-7 and TRBJ2-5; possibly TRBD1 for D (7 bases). The J call is uncertain, as TRBJ2-7 better fits the DNA end. In germline, CDR1 is SSHAT, CDR2 FNYEAQ (reference sequence). The CDR3 has 14 amino acids. This chain's CDR3 is CASSLGRDSYEQYF. The CDR3 DNA reads TGTGCTAGCAGCTTAGGGCGGGACAGCTACGAGCAGTACTTC.

The J gene is TRBJ2-2, the V gene TRBV11-2; 8 bases are shared with TRBD2. This CDR3 spans 14 amino acids. Unmatched junction bases numbered 4, after V lost 6 bases and J lost 4 bases. Germline CDR1 reads SGHAT; CDR2 reads FQNNGV. The CDR3 region is CASRSGRVTGELFF. DNA of the CDR3: TGTGCCAGCAGGAGCGGGAGAGTCACCGGGGAGCTGTTTTTT.

The DNA for the CDR3 is TGTGCCAGCAGGCTATTTGGAGCGGGAGGCTCTTCGGCGTACAATGAGCAGTTCTTC. This gives the protein CASRLFGAGGSSAYNEQFF. The chain joins TRBV27 to TRBJ2-1, with 9 bases matching TRBD2. Germline V gene data show CDR1 as MNHEY and CDR2 as SMNVEV (reference sequence). V was clipped by 6 bases and J by 4 bases; unmatched bases: 19. The CDR3 extends over 19 amino acids.

V and J are TRBV2 and TRBJ1-5, with 8 bases identical to TRBD1. CDR3 length equals 18 residues. V dropped 3 bases and J dropped 3; count of bases not matched to a gene: 13. Per germline, CDR1 SNHLY and CDR2 FYNNEI. The CDR3 sequence: CASSDHPTGVWVNQPQHF. Written as DNA, the CDR3 is TGTGCCAGCAGTGATCATCCGACAGGGGTTTGGGTCAATCAGCCCCAGCATTTT.

The V call is TRBV5-4, the J call TRBJ2-7; 12 positions agree with TRBD2. V shed 4 bases, J shed 3 bases, and the junction held 5 bases outside the gene matches. From germline, CDR1 is SGHNT and CDR2 YYREEE (reference sequence). This CDR3 region has 15 residues. The CDR3 DNA follows: TGTGCCAGCAGCCGAGGACTAGCGGGGAACTACGAGCAGTACTTC. Translation: CASSRGLAGNYEQYF.

The chain links TRBV18 to TRBJ1-2; 7 nucleotides line up with TRBD1. The trim removed 5 bases at V and 4 bases at J, leaving 10 bases unmatched. Germline V CDR1 and CDR2: KGHSH, LQKENI. The length of the CDR3 is 15 residues. The DNA for the CDR3 is TGTGCCAGCTCAGAGGGGGCGACCATGTTCTATGGCTACACCTTC. It encodes CASSEGATMFYGYTF.

The V and J genes are TRBV4-3 and TRBJ1-2; 9 nucleotides match TRBD1. The CDR3 covers 18 residues. CDR1 LGHNA and CDR2 YSLEER come from the germline V gene. J gave up 7 bases and V 1 base, and 16 bases lay outside the gene matches. The CDR3 loop reads CASSQAPQFPQGAGGYTF. CDR3 in DNA: TGCGCCAGCAGCCAAGCCCCCCAGTTCCCACAGGGGGCGGGTGGCTACACCTTC.

The chain combines TRBV5-6 with TRBJ1-1; D gene uncertain. The germline gives CDR1 SGHDT, CDR2 YYEEEE. There are 13 residues in the CDR3. The V end was cut by 2 bases, the J end by 2 bases, with 7 bases between. DNA for the CDR3: TGTGCCAGCAGCTTCCAGGTAAACACTGAAGCTTTCTTT. This codes for CASSFQVNTEAFF.

This chain uses TRBV19 with TRBJ2-5; D may be TRBD1 (7 bases). V shed 6 bases and J shed 4 bases, with 21 bases lying between them. The CDR3 consists of 16 residues. Per the germline V gene, CDR1 is LNHDA and CDR2 is SQIVND (reference sequence). DNA of the CDR3: TGTGCCAGTAGCCCCGGTCAGGGGGGCCACGTAGAGACCCAGTACTTC. It specifies CASSPGQGGHVETQYF. The variable domain in full, completed from reference TRBV19 and TRBJ2-5, reads DGGITQSPKYLFRKEGQNVTLSCEQNLNHDAMYWYRQDPGQGLRLIYYSQIVNDFQKGDIAEGYSVSREKKESFPLTVTSAQKNPTAFYLCASSPGQGGHVETQYFGPGTRLLVL.

CDR3 in DNA: TGTGCCAGCCTCCGTCTCGGAGGCGCCGGGGAGCTGTTTTTT. Translating it yields CASLRLGGAGELFF. V and J are TRBV5-6 and TRBJ2-2; D perhaps matches TRBD2 (5 bases). The CDR3 totals 14 residues. Germline V CDR1 and CDR2: SGHDT, YYEEEE. V was clipped by 7 bases and J by 6 bases, with 16 bases between them.

J is TRBJ2-3 and V is TRBV4-3, with D possibly being TRBD2 (5 bases). The CDR3 spans 17 residues. In germline, CDR1 is LGHNA, CDR2 YSLEER. V was clipped by 1 base and J by 0 bases, with 14 bases between them. The chain's CDR3 is CASSQVEGPASTDTQYF. The CDR3 region has the DNA TGCGCCAGCAGCCAAGTTGAGGGCCCTGCTAGCACAGATACGCAGTATTTT.

The chain links TRBV10-3 to TRBJ1-2; possibly TRBD1 for D (5 bases). Trimming stripped 4 bases from V and 0 bases from J, with 18 bases between. The length of the CDR3 is 17 residues. Germline CDR1 is ENHRY and CDR2 is SYGVKD. CDR3 nucleotide sequence: TGTGCCATCAGTGTCGTGGGAGGGGAAAAAGCTAACTATGGCTACACCTTC. It specifies CAISVVGGEKANYGYTF.

This rearrangement joins TRBV6-1 to TRBJ2-3; D ambiguous. Trimming shortened V by 2 bases and J by 1 base, and 10 bases separated the two germline ends. The CDR3 sequence is 15 residues long. Germline V lookup: CDR1 MNHNS, CDR2 SASEGT. The CDR3 DNA follows: TGTGCCAGCAGTGAAACAGTCCGACGCACAGATACGCAGTATTTT. Translation: CASSETVRRTDTQYF.

The chain links TRBV7-6 to TRBJ2-3; TRBD2 aligns across 12 bases. Germline V lookup: CDR1 SGHVS, CDR2 FNYEAQ. Trimming cost V 5 bases and J 0 bases; bases outside gene matches: 9. The CDR3 is 18 amino acids. The CDR3 loop reads CASSTRTSGVASTDTQYF. CDR3 DNA sequence: TGTGCCAGCAGCACCCGGACTAGCGGGGTCGCTAGCACAGATACGCAGTATTTT.

The chain links TRBV7-2 to TRBJ2-3; D is unclear. Trimming took 1 base from V and 5 from J, leaving 7 bases between them. The CDR3 runs 13 residues. Germline CDR1 SGHTA, CDR2 FQGNSA. The CDR3: CASSLVVGDTQYF. Here the CDR3 DNA reads TGTGCCAGCAGCTTAGTAGTCGGAGATACGCAGTATTTT. The variable domain in full, completed from reference TRBV7-2 and TRBJ2-3, reads GAGVSQSPSNKVTEKGKDVELRCDPISGHTALYWYRQSLGQGLEFLIYFQGNSAPDKSGLPSDRFSAERTGGSVSTLTIQRTQQEDSAVYLCASSLVVGDTQYFGPGTRLTVL.

The rearrangement uses TRBV2 and TRBJ1-5, with 7 positions matching TRBD1. The CDR3 runs 13 residues. Germline CDR1 is SNHLY and CDR2 is FYNNEI. With 7 bases clipped from V and 16 bases from J, the junction kept 16 bases outside the gene matches. This chain's CDR3 is CASTKGPGQSFHF. The CDR3 DNA is TGTGCCAGCACAAAGGGACCGGGACAGTCCTTCCATTTT.

The V and J genes are TRBV6-5 and TRBJ2-7; 8 bases agree with TRBD1. Germline V gene lookup returns CDR1 MNHEY and CDR2 SVGAGI. The V and J ends lost 5 bases and 0 bases, in that order; junction bases with no gene match: 3. This CDR3 region has 14 residues. For the CDR3, the DNA is TGTGCCAGCAGTCGGGACAGGAGCTCCTACGAGCAGTACTTC. This translates into CASSRDRSSYEQYF.

This sequence joins TRBV5-4 and TRBJ2-2; 12 bases line up with TRBD2. The ends lost 4 bases at V and 4 bases at J; junction bases unmatched: 14. This CDR3 spans 19 amino acids. Per the germline V gene, CDR1 is SGHNT and CDR2 is YYREEE (reference sequence). In DNA, the CDR3 is TGTGCCAGCAGCCTAAAGGCAGCTAGCGGGGGGGCCCGCACCGGGGAGCTGTTTTTT. This sequence encodes CASSLKAASGGARTGELFF.

The rearrangement uses TRBV29-1 and TRBJ2-1; no clear D. Trimming left V 4 bases short and J 0 bases short, with 7 bases between. The CDR3 loop spans 13 amino acids. Germline V gives CDR1 SQVTM, CDR2 ANQGSEA. The DNA of the CDR3 is TGCAGCGTTGGTCTGCGCTCCTACAATGAGCAGTTCTTC. Its translation is CSVGLRSYNEQFF.

The chain uses TRBV5-4 and TRBJ1-1; 8 positions agree with TRBD1. The junction had 5 bases not matched to a gene; V was cut back by 2 bases and J by 8 bases. Germline CDR1 SGHNT, CDR2 YYREEE (reference sequence). The CDR3 is 13 residues long. The CDR3 coding sequence is TGTGCCAGCAGCTTAGGACAGGGTCCGGAAGCTTTCTTT. This gives the protein CASSLGQGPEAFF.

The V call is TRBV7-2, the J call TRBJ2-3, with D uncertain. Trimming removed 5 bases from V and 3 bases from J, with 12 bases in between. The CDR3 extends over 14 amino acids. In germline, CDR1 is SGHTA, CDR2 FQGNSA. The CDR3 nucleotides are TGTGCCAGCAGCCAACGTCGAGAAACAGATACGCAGTATTTT. Amino acid sequence: CASSQRRETDTQYF.

Points on this clone: This CDR3 is also generated by other DNA sequences in the sample. The genes are TRBV30 and TRBJ1-1; D uncertain. CDR1 and CDR2 from the germline V gene are GTSNPN and SVGIG (reference sequence). V lost 0 bases and J 4 bases, leaving 9 bases between the germline ends. This CDR3 spans 13 amino acids. The CDR3 is CAWSVTGGTEAFF. The CDR3 region has the DNA TGTGCCTGGAGTGTAACGGGAGGCACTGAAGCTTTCTTT. Based on the CDR3 plus reference TRBV30 and TRBJ1-1, the full variable domain is SQTIHQWPATLVQPVGSPLSLECTVEGTSNPNLYWYRQAAGRGLQLLFYSVGIGQISSEVPQNLSASRPQDRQFILSSKKLLLSDSGFYLCAWSVTGGTEAFFGQGTRLTVV.

The chain joins TRBV11-2 to TRBJ2-7; tentatively, D is TRBD2 (5 bases). The CDR3 is 12 amino acids. Per the germline V gene, CDR1 is SGHAT and CDR2 is FQNNGV. V lost 3 bases to trimming and J lost 6 bases, with 9 bases between them. The CDR3 reads CASSFGLFEQYF. CDR3 DNA sequence: TGTGCCAGCAGCTTTGGACTGTTCGAGCAGTACTTC.

The chain has TRBV4-3 and TRBJ2-7; 11 bases fit TRBD1. The CDR3 consists of 14 residues. With V trimmed by 5 bases and J by 4 bases, 4 bases remained unmatched. In germline, CDR1 is LGHNA, CDR2 YSLEER. The DNA of the CDR3 is TGCGCCAGCAGCAGAGGACAGGGGGCTTACGAGCAGTACTTC. Protein sequence: CASSRGQGAYEQYF.

V and J are TRBV28 and TRBJ2-7; 7 nucleotides agree with TRBD1. With 1 base clipped from V and 2 bases from J, the junction kept 5 bases outside the gene matches. Germline V gives CDR1 MDHEN, CDR2 SYDVKM. CDR3 length: 15 residues. The CDR3 is CASSLSTGATYEQYF. CDR3 sequence (DNA): TGTGCCAGCAGTTTATCCACAGGGGCCACCTACGAGCAGTACTTC.

The genes are TRBV19 and TRBJ2-1, with 14 bases identical to TRBD2. This CDR3 has 15 residues. The germline CDR1 and CDR2 sequences are LNHDA and SQIVND (reference sequence). The J segment lost 8 bases and the V segment lost 5 bases, leaving 5 bases of the junction unmatched. CDR3 nucleotides: TGTGCCAGTAGTCCGGGGACTAGCGGGAGCTATGAGCAGTTCTTC. It codes for CASSPGTSGSYEQFF.

This clone appeared a single time. The V gene is TRBV5-4, the J gene TRBJ2-7; 11 bases fit TRBD2. CDR3 length: 15 amino acids. Germline CDR1 is SGHNT and CDR2 is YYREEE (reference sequence). Trimming removed 4 bases from V and 5 bases from J; junction bases left unmatched: 8. The CDR3 reads CASSNLAGGSHEQYF. The CDR3 nucleotides are TGTGCCAGCAGCAATCTAGCGGGAGGAAGTCACGAGCAGTACTTC.

J is TRBJ2-5 and V is TRBV6-1; D perhaps matches TRBD2 (6 bases). This CDR3 region has 15 residues. V was clipped by 4 bases and J by 6 bases, with 18 bases between them. Germline lookup yields CDR1 MNHNS and CDR2 SASEGT. The CDR3: CASSVTGTGGQTQYF. CDR3 in DNA: TGTGCCAGCAGTGTCACCGGGACCGGGGGACAGACCCAGTACTTC.

This clone has a handful of counts. V is TRBV6-1 and J is TRBJ1-2; D unclear. Trimming took off 4 bases at V and 0 bases at J, with 3 bases between the two ends. The CDR3 has 12 residues. Germline CDR1 MNHNS, CDR2 SASEGT. CDR3 residues: CASSGTNYGYTF. The CDR3 DNA reads as TGTGCCAGCAGTGGTACTAACTATGGCTACACCTTC.